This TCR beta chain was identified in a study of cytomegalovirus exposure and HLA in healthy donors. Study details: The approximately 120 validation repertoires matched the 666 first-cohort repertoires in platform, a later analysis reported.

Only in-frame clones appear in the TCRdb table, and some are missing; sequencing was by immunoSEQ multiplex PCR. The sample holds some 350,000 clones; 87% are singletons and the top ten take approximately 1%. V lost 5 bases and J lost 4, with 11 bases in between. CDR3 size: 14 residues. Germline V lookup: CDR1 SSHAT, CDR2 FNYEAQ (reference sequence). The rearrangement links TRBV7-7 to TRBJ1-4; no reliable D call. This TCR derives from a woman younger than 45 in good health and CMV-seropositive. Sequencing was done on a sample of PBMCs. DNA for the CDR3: TGTGCCAGCAGCCCTAGTGGCGATAATGAAAAACTGTTTTTT. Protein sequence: CASSPSGDNEKLFF.